These T cell receptor beta chains were read from a single sample in a study of blood T cell repertoires in COVID-19. Profiled with immunoSEQ multiplex PCR; TCRdb holds only in-frame clones, not every one. The sample shows 200,000 to 250,000 clones, 65% to 85% of them seen only once. Sample: PBMCs or T cells enriched from blood (not recorded which). The receptors here all came from a woman aged 60-75 years who had recovered from COVID-19. CDR3s include the opening cysteine and the closing phenylalanine or tryptophan. Fields, in order: CDR3 DNA, CDR3 protein, clone size, D gene, J gene, V gene. The D gene is left open where the match is weak. Not all rows give a size; the values are once, few, many and, for expanded clones, a class.

TGCGCCAGCAGCTTGGCGGGACAGGGAGGAGGTTCACCCCTCCACTTT	CASSLAGQGGGSPLHF	-	TRBD1	TRBJ1-6	TRBV5-1
TGTGCCAGCAGGATTACTGCCGGGACAGGGTACTACGAGCAGTACTTC	CASRITAGTGYYEQYF	-	TRBD1	TRBJ2-7	TRBV27
TGTGCCAGCCGCCGGGGGGATACTGAAGCTTTCTTT	CASRRGDTEAFF	-	-	TRBJ1-1	TRBV6-5
TGTGCCAGCAGCCAAGAGGGGCCCACCACCACTGAAGCTTTCTTT	CASSQEGPTTTEAFF	-	-	TRBJ1-1	TRBV14
TGTGCCAGCAGCATAGGGACAGGGTCCTACGAGCAGTACTTC	CASSIGTGSYEQYF	once	TRBD1	TRBJ2-7	TRBV11-3
TGTGCCAGCAGGGGGGACACAAATACGCAGTATTTT	CASRGDTNTQYF	-	-	TRBJ2-3	TRBV5-4
TGTGCCAGTAGTATTGGGTGGCAGGGGAACACTGAAGCTTTCTTT	CASSIGWQGNTEAFF	-	-	TRBJ1-1	TRBV19
TGTGCCAGCAGCGCGATACAGGGGATATTGCAGCCCCAGCATTTT	CASSAIQGILQPQHF	few	TRBD1	TRBJ1-5	TRBV7-8
TGTGCCAGCTCACCGCGTACTATCGGACAGTCCGAGCAGTACTTC	CASSPRTIGQSEQYF	-	-	TRBJ2-7	TRBV18
TGCGCCAGCAGCCAGGTCTCAGGGAGGAGGGAAAAACTGTTTTTT	CASSQVSGRREKLFF	-	-	TRBJ1-4	TRBV4-1
TGCGCCAGCAGCTTGGGACCGTTGGGGGCGGGTAACGAGCAGTACTTC	CASSLGPLGAGNEQYF	-	-	TRBJ2-7	TRBV5-1
TGTGCCAGCAGCCTTGACAGGGGGCTCGGTAACTATGGCTACACCTTC	CASSLDRGLGNYGYTF	-	TRBD1	TRBJ1-2	TRBV4-2
TGCAGTGCTAGTACTAGCGGGAGGAATGAGCAGTTCTTC	CSASTSGRNEQFF	-	TRBD2	TRBJ2-1	TRBV20-1
TGTGCCAGTAACTTGGGACAGGGTAACTATGGCTACACCTTC	CASNLGQGNYGYTF	once	TRBD1	TRBJ1-2	TRBV19
TGTGCCAGCAGCCCTACTAGCGGAGCGGAGACCCAGTACTTC	CASSPTSGAETQYF	-	TRBD2	TRBJ2-5	TRBV3-1/TRBV3-2
TGTGCCAGCAGCTTATTCGGCCAGAGGAATGAGCAGTTCTTC	CASSLFGQRNEQFF	-	-	TRBJ2-1	TRBV11-2
TGTGCCAGCAGCTTAGTAGCTCCAAGAATTTACACCGGGGAGCTGTTTTTT	CASSLVAPRIYTGELFF	-	-	TRBJ2-2	TRBV7-9
TGTGCCAGTAGTATAGACAGGCTGAACTATGGCTACACCTTC	CASSIDRLNYGYTF	-	-	TRBJ1-2	TRBV19
TGTGCCAGCAGCGCGACAGAGCCTAATTCACCCCTCCACTTT	CASSATEPNSPLHF	-	-	TRBJ1-6	TRBV9
TGTGCCAGCAGTGGGGAGGGACAGGTTGACTACGAGCAGTACTTC	CASSGEGQVDYEQYF	-	-	TRBJ2-7	TRBV25-1
TGTGCCAGCAGCGTGGGACTAGCGGGAGACTCCTACGAGCAGTACTTC	CASSVGLAGDSYEQYF	-	TRBD2	TRBJ2-7	TRBV9
TGTGCCAGCTCACCAACAGGGGAAGGCAATCAGCCCCAGCATTTT	CASSPTGEGNQPQHF	few	TRBD1	TRBJ1-5	TRBV18
TGTGCCAGCAGCGTAAGACCGGGGGGAGAGACCCAGTACTTC	CASSVRPGGETQYF	-	TRBD2	TRBJ2-5	TRBV5-4
TGTGCCATCAGCCCGACAGTTTACGAGCAGTACTTC	CAISPTVYEQYF	-	-	TRBJ2-7	TRBV10-3
TGTGCCAGCAGGGGGACAGGGAGAGTTGCCGGGGAGCTGTTTTTT	CASRGTGRVAGELFF	-	TRBD1	TRBJ2-2	TRBV6-5
TGTGCCAGCGGGGTTGACAGGGGGAGAAGTAGTGAGCAGTTCTTC	CASGVDRGRSSEQFF	-	TRBD1	TRBJ2-1	TRBV2
TGTGCCAGCAGGCTCCGTGGGAGTGGCTACACCTTC	CASRLRGSGYTF	-	-	TRBJ1-2	TRBV6-1
TGTGCCAGCAGTTACAGCGGGGGGTACTCCTACAATGAGCAGTTCTTC	CASSYSGGYSYNEQFF	once	TRBD2	TRBJ2-1	TRBV6-5
TGTGCCAGCAGTAAGACAGGTTACGAGCAGTACTTC	CASSKTGYEQYF	-	-	TRBJ2-7	TRBV6-5
TGTGCCAGCAGACCAGGGACAGCCCAAGAGACCCAGTACTTC	CASRPGTAQETQYF	-	TRBD1	TRBJ2-5	TRBV6-5
TGTGCCAGCAGCCCCCGGCGGAGCGCCGATTACAATGAGCAGTTCTTC	CASSPRRSADYNEQFF	-	-	TRBJ2-1	TRBV11-2
TGTGCCAGCAGCCGGCCCGGGACAGGGGAAGCTTTCTTT	CASSRPGTGEAFF	-	TRBD1	TRBJ1-1	TRBV7-2
TGTGCCAGCAGTTCGCAGGGCCGGACTGAAGCTTTCTTT	CASSSQGRTEAFF	-	-	TRBJ1-1	TRBV27
TGTGCCATTTGGGACCGTAGCGGGAGCTACTACGAGCAGTACTTC	CAIWDRSGSYYEQYF	once	TRBD2	TRBJ2-7	TRBV6-5
TGTGCCAGCAGTTGGACAGGGAACTCCTATGGCTACACCTTC	CASSWTGNSYGYTF	-	TRBD1	TRBJ1-2	TRBV25-1
TGTGCCAGCAGCCTACAGGGCTTCGTGGGATACAATGAGCAGTTCTTC	CASSLQGFVGYNEQFF	-	-	TRBJ2-1	TRBV5-8
TGTGCCAGCAGTTTGCTTTGGACGGAACAGCGGGAGACCCAGTACTTC	CASSLLWTEQRETQYF	-	-	TRBJ2-5	TRBV28
TGTGCCAGCAGCCCGCGCGGGCGGACTAGCGGGAGAACAGATACGCAGTATTTT	CASSPRGRTSGRTDTQYF	-	TRBD2	TRBJ2-3	TRBV3-1/TRBV3-2
TGTGCCAGTAGTATGGGAACAGGGAATCAGCCCCAGCATTTT	CASSMGTGNQPQHF	-	-	TRBJ1-5	TRBV19
TGTGCCAGTAGCCCAATGGACAGGGGGGGTAATCAGCCCCAGCATTTT	CASSPMDRGGNQPQHF	-	TRBD1	TRBJ1-5	TRBV19
TGTGCCAGCAGTTACTCGACGGGACACATATCGTATGGCTACACCTTC	CASSYSTGHISYGYTF	few	-	TRBJ1-2	TRBV6-5
TGTGCCAGCAGTTTAGGGGACAGGGGCGTCTCTGGCTACACCTTC	CASSLGDRGVSGYTF	-	TRBD1	TRBJ1-2	TRBV28
TGTGCCAGCAGTGAAGCGTTTGGAGGTCATCAGCCCCAGCATTTT	CASSEAFGGHQPQHF	-	-	TRBJ1-5	TRBV6-1
TGTGCCAGTATCGGACAGGTAGAGTCTGCTTTCTTT	CASIGQVESAFF	-	TRBD1	TRBJ1-1	TRBV19
TGTGCCAGCAGCTCCCCCTTGGGCAGACGCTCTGGAAACACCATATATTTT	CASSSPLGRRSGNTIYF	-	-	TRBJ1-3	TRBV13